The clone carrying this TCR beta chain was observed a handful of times. Its target is unknown. This sample is drawn from a study of beta chain features in type 1 diabetes. Across the study: Across every sample, about 110 million sorted cells were examined in total. Findings of the study overall: A greater similarity of naive, central memory and Treg TCRB repertoires was seen among patients than among healthy donors. The study notes PCR might favor shorter templates equally in patients and controls.

The purity of all sorted populations exceeded 98%. Every isolated RNA sample was fully reverse transcribed, so sequencing captured expressed TCRB transcripts. The protocol was immunoSEQ multiplex PCR, while the TCRdb copy is restricted to in-frame clones and leaves out a portion. The data contain 150,000 to 190,000 clones, around 8.5% of them singletons. Sequencing was done on a sample of central memory CD4+ T cells from blood. The sequence came from a young man in good health.

The CDR3 loop is CASSYGAEYEQYF. CDR3 DNA sequence: TGTGCCAGCAGTTACGGGGCCGAATACGAGCAGTACTTC. This chain joins TRBV6-5 and TRBJ2-7, with a tentative D call TRBD1 (5 bases). Trimming took 2 bases from V and 4 from J, leaving 9 bases between them. Germline lookup yields CDR1 MNHEY and CDR2 SVGAGI. This CDR3 is built from 13 residues.